This TCR beta chain was documented in a study of neurological immune-mediated disorders. Germline V CDR1 and CDR2: SGHDT, YYEEEE. The CDR3 contains 13 residues. V was shortened by 0 bases and J by 7 bases, with 8 bases between the two germline ends. Time point indicated: longitudinal time-point 2. This clonotype was detected many times. The method for making cDNA was 5'RACE, and it used 10-nucleotide random UMIs. MiXCR, run by TCRdb on the 5' RACE reads, gives a single entry per CDR3 protein. This table holds fewer than 40,000 distinct CDR3 sequences, more than 10% found once. The sample consisted of PBMCs. This TCR was recovered from a middle-aged woman in good health. The V gene is TRBV5-6, the J gene TRBJ1-5; D gene ambiguous. The CDR3: CASSLGREQPQHF. The CDR3 DNA reads TGTGCCAGCAGCTTGGGGAGGGAACAGCCCCAGCATTTT.